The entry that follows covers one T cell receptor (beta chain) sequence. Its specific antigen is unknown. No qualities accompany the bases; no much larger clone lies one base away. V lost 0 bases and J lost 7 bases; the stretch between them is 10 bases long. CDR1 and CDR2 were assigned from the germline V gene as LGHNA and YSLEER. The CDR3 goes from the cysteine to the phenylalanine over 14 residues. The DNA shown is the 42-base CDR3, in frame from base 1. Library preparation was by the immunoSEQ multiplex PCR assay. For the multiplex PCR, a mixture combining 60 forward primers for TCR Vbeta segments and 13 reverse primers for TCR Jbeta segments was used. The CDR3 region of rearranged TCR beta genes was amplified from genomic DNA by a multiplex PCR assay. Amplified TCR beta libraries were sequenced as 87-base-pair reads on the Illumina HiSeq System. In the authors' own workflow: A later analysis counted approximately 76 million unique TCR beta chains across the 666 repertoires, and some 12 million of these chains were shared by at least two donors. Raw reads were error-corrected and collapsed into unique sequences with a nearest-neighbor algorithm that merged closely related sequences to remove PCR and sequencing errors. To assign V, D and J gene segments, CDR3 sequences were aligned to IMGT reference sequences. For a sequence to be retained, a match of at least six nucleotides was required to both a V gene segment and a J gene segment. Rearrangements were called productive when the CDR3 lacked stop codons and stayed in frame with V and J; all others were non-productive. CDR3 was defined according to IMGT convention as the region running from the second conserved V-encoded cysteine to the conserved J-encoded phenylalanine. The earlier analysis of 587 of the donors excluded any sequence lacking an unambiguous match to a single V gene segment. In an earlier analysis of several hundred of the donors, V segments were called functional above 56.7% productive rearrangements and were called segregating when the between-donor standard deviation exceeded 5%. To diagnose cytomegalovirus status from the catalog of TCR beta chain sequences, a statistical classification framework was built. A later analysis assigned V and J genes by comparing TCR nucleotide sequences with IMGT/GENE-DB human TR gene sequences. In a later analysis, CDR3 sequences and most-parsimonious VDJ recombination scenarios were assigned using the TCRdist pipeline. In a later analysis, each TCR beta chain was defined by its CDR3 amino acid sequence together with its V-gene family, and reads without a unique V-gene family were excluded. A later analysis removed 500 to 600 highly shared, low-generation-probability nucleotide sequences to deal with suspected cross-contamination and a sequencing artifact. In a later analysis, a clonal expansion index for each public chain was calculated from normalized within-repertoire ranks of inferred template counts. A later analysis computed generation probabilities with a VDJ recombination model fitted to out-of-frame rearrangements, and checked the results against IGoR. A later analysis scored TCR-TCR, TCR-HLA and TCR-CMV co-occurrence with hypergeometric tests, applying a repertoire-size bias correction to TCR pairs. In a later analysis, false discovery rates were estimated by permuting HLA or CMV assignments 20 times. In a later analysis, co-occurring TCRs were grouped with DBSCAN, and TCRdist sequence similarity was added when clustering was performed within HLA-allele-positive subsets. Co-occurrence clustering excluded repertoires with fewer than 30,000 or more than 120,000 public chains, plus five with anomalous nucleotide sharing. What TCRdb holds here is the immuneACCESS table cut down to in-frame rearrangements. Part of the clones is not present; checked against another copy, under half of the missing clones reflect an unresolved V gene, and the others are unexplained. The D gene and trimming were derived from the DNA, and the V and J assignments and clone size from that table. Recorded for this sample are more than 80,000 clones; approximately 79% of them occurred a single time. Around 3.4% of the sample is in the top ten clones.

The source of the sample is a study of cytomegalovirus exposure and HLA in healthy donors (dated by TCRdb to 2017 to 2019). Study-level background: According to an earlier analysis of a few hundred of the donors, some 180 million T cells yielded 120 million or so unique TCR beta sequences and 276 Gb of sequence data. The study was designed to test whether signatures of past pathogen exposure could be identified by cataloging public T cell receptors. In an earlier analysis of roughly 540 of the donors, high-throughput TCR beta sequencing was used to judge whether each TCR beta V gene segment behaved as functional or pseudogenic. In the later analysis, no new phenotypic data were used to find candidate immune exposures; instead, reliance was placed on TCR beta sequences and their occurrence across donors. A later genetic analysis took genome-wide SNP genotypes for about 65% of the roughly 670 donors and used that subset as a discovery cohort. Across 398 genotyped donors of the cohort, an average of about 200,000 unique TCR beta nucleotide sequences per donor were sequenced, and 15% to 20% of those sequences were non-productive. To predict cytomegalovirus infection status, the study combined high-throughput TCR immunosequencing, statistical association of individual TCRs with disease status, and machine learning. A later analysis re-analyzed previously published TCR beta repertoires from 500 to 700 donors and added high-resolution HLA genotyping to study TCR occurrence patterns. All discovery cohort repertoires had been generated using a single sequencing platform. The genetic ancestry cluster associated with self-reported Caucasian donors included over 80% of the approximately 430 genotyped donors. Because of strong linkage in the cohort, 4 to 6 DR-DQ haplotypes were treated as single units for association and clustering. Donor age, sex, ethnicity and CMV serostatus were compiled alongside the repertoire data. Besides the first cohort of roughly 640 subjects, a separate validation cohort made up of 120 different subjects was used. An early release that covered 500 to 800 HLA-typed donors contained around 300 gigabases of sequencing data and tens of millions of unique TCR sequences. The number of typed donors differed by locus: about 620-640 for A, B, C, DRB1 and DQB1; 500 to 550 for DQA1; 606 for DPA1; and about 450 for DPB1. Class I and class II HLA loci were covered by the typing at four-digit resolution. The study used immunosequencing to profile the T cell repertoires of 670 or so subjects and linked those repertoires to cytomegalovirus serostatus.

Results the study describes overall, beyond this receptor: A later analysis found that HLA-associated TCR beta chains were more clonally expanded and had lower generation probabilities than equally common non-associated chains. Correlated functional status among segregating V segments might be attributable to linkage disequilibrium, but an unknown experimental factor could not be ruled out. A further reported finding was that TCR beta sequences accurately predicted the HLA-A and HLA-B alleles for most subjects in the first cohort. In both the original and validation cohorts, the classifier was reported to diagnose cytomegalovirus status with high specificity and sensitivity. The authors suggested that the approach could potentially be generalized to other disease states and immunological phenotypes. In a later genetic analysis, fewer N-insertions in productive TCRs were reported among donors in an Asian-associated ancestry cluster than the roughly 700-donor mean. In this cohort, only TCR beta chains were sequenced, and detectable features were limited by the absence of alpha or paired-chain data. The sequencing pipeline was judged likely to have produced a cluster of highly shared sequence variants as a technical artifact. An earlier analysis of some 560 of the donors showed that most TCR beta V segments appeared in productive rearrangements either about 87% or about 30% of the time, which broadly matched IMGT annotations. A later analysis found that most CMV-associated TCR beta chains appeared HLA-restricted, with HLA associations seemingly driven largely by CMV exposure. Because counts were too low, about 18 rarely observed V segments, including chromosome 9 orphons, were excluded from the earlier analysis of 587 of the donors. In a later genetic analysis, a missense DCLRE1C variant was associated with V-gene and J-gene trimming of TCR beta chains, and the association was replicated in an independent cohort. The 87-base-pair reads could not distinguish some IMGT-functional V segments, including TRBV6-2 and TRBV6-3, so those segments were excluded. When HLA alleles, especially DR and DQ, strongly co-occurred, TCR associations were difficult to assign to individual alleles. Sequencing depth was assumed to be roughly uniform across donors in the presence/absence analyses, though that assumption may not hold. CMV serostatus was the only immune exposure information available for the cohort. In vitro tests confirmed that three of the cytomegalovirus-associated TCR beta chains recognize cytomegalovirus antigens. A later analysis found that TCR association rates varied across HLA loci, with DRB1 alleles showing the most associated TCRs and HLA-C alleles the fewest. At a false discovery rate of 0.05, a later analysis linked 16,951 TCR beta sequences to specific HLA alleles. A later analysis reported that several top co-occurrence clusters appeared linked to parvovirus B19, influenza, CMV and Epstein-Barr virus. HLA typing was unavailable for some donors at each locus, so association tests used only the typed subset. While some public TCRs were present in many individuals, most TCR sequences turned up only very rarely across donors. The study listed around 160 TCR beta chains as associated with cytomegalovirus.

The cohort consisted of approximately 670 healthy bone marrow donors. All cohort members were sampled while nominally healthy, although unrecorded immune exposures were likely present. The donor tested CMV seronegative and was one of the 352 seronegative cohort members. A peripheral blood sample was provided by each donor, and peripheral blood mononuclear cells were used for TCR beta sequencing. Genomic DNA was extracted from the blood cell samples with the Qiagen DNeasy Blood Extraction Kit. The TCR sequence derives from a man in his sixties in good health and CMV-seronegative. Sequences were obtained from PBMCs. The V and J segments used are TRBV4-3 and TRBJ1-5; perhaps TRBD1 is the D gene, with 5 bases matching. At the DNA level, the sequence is TGCGCCAGCAGCCAAGATCGGCAGGGACAGCCCCAGCATTTT. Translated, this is CASSQDRQGQPQHF.